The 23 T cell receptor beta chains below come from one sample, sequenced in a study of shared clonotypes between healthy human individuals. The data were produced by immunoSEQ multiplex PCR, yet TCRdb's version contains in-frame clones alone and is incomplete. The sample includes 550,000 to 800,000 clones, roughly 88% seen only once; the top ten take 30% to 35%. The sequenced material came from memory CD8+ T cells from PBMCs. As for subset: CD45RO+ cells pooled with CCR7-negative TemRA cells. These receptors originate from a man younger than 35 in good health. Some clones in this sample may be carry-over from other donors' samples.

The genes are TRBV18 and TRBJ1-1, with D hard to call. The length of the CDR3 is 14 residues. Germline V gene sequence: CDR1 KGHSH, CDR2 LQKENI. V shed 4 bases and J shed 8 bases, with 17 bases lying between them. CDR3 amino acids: CASSQTFVEEEAFF. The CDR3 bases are TGTGCCAGCTCACAAACTTTTGTTGAAGAAGAAGCTTTCTTT. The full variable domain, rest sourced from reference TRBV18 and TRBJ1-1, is NAGVMQNPRHLVRRRGQEARLRCSPMKGHSHVYWYRQLPEEGLKFMVYLQKENIIDESGMPKERFSAEFPKEGPSILRIQQVVRGDSAAYFCASSQTFVEEEAFFGQGTRLTVV.

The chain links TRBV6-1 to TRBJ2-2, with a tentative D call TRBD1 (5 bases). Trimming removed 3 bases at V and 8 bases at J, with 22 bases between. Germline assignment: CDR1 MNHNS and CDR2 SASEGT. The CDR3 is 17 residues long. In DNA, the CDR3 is TGTGCCAGCAGTGATGACGGCGAGCAGGGTAGAGCTGGGGAGCTGTTTTTT. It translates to CASSDDGEQGRAGELFF.

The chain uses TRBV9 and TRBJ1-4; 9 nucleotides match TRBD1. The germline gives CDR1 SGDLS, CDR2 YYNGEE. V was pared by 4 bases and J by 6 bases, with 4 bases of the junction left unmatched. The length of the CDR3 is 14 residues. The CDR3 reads CASSIQGADEKLFF. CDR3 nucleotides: TGTGCCAGCAGCATACAGGGGGCCGATGAAAAACTGTTTTTT.

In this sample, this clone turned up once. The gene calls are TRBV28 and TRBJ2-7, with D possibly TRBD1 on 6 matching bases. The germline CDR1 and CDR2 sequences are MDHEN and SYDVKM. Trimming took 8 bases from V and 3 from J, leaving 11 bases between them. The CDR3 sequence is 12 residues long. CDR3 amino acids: CASAIQGYEQYF. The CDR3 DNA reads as TGTGCCAGCGCAATACAGGGCTACGAGCAGTACTTC. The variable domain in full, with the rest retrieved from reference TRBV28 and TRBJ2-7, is DVKVTQSSRYLVKRTGEKVFLECVQDMDHENMFWYRQDPGLGLRLIYFSYDVKMKEKGDIPEGYSVSREKKERFSLILESASTNQTSMYLCASAIQGYEQYFGPGTRLTVT.

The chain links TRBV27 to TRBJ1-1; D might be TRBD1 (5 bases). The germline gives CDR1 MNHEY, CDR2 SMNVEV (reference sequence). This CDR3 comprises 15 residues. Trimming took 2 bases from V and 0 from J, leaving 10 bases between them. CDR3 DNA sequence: TGTGCCAGCAGTTTAGAGGGACGGGTGAACACTGAAGCTTTCTTT. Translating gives CASSLEGRVNTEAFF.

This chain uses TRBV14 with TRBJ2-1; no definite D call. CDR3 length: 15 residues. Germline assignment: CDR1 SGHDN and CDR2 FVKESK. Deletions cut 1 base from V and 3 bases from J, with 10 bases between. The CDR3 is CASSQARTLYNEQFF. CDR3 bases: TGTGCCAGCAGCCAAGCCCGGACCCTCTACAATGAGCAGTTCTTC.

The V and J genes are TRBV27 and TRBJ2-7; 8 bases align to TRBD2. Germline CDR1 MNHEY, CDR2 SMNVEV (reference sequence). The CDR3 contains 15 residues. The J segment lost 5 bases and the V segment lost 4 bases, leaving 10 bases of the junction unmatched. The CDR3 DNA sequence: TGTGCCAGCAGTTCCAAGCGGGAGTACATCCACGAGCAGTACTTC. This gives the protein CASSSKREYIHEQYF.

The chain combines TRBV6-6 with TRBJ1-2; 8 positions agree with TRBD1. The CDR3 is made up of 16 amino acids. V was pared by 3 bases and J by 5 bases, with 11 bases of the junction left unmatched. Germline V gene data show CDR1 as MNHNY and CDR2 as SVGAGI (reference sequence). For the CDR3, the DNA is TGTGCCAGCAGTTATATTAGTACAGGGGGAGGGTATGGCTACACCTTC. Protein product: CASSYISTGGGYGYTF.

CDR3 residues: CASSVSGHQHF. The CDR3, as DNA: TGTGCCAGCAGCGTCTCGGGGCACCAGCATTTT. The chain carries TRBV7-2 and TRBJ1-5, with D maybe TRBD1 (5 bases). The CDR3 covers 11 residues. The germline gives CDR1 SGHTA, CDR2 FQGNSA. The V gene lost 5 bases and the J gene lost 12 bases, with 11 bases spanning the gap.

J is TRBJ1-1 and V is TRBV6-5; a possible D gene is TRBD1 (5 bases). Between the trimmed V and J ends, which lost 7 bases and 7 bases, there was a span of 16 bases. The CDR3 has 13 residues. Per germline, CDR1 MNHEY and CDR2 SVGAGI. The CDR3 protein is CASNINRLSEAFF. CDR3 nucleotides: TGTGCCAGCAATATAAACAGGTTGAGTGAAGCTTTCTTT.

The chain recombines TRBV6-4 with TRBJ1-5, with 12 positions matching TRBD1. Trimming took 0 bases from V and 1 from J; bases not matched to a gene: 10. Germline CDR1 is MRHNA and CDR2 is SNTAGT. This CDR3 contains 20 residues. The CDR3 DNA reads TGTGCCAGCAGTGACTCGGGGACAGGGGGCCAGCTGGAAAGCAATCAGCCCCAGCATTTT. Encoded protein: CASSDSGTGGQLESNQPQHF.

CDR3 nucleotides: TGTGCCAGCAGTTTATTTTCTCTGGCGGCAGATAAGCAGTACTTC. It yields the protein CASSLFSLAADKQYF. The chain has TRBV27 and TRBJ2-7; D remains unclear. Trimming removed 1 base from V and 8 bases from J, with 18 bases in between. Germline CDR1 is MNHEY and CDR2 is SMNVEV (reference sequence). The CDR3 length is 15 residues.

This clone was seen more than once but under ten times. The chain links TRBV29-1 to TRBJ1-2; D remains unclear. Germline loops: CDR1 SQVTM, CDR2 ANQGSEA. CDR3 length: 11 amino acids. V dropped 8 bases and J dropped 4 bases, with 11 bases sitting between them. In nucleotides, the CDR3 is TGCAGCTCCATTACGGGCTATGGCTACACCTTC. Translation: CSSITGYGYTF. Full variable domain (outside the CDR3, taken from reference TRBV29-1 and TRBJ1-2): SAVISQKPSRDICQRGTSLTIQCQVDSQVTMMFWYRQQPGQSLTLIATANQGSEATYESGFVIDKFPISRPNLTFSTLTVSNMSPEDSSIYLCSSITGYGYTFGSGTRLTVV.

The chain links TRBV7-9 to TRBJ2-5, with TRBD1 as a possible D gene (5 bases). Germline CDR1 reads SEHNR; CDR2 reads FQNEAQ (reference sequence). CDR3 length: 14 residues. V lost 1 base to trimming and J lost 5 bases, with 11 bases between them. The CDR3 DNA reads TGTGCCAGCAGCTTAGGGAGACAGTGGGAGACCCAGTACTTC. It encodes CASSLGRQWETQYF.

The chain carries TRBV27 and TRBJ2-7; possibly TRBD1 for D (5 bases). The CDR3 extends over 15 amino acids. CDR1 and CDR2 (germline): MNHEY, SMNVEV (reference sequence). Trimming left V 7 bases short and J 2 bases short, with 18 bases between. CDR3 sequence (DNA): TGTGCCAGCACCGATAGACAGAATCTCCCCTACGAGCAGTACTTC. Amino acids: CASTDRQNLPYEQYF.

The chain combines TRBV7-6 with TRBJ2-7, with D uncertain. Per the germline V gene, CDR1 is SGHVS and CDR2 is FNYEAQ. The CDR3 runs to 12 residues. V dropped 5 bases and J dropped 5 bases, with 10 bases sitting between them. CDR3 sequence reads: CASSPSENEQYF. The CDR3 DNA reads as TGTGCCAGCAGCCCTAGTGAGAACGAGCAGTACTTC.

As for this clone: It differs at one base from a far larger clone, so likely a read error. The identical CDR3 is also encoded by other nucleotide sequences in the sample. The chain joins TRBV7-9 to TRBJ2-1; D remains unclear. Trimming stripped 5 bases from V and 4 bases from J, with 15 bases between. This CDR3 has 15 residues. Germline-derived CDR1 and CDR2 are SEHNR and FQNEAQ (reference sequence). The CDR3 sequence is CASSPLETSYNEQFF. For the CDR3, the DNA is TGTGCCAGCAGCCCTCTGGAGACCTCTTACAATGAGCAGTTCTTC.

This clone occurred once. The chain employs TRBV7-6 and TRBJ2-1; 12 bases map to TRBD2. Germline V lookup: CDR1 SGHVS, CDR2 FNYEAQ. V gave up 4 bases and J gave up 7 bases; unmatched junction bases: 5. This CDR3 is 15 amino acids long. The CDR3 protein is CASSSTSGGINEQFF. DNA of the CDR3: TGTGCCAGCAGCTCGACTAGCGGGGGAATTAATGAGCAGTTCTTC.

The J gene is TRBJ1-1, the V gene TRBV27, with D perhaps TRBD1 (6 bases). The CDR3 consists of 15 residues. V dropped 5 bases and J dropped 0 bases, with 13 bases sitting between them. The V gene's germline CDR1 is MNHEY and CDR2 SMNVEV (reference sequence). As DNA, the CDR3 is TGTGCCAGCAGTCCCGGGGGGCTCATGAACACTGAAGCTTTCTTT. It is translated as CASSPGGLMNTEAFF.

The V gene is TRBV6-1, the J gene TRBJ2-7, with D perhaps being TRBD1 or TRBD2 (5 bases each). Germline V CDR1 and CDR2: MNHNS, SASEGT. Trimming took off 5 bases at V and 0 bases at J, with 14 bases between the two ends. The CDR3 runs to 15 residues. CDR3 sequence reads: CASSPERGFSYEQYF. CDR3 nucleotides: TGTGCCAGCAGTCCCGAGAGGGGATTCTCCTACGAGCAGTACTTC.

The CDR3: CATSSGQGGKQYF. The CDR3 DNA reads as TGTGCCACCAGCAGTGGACAGGGCGGCAAGCAGTACTTC. The V gene is TRBV15, the J gene TRBJ2-7, with 8 bases matching TRBD1. With 3 bases clipped from V and 8 bases from J, the junction kept 6 bases outside the gene matches. The CDR3 runs 13 residues. Per germline, CDR1 LNHNV and CDR2 YYDKDF (reference sequence).

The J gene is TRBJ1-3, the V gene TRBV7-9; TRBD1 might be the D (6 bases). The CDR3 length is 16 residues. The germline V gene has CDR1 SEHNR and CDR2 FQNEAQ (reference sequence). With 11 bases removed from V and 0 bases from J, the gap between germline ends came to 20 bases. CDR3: CAGGHTGQDSGNTIYF. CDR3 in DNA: TGTGCCGGGGGGCATACGGGACAAGACTCTGGAAACACCATATATTTT.

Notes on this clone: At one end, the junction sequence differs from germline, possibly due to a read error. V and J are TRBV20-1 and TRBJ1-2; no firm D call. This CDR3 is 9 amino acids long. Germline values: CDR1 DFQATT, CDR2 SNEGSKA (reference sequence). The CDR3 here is CSAIQKTTF. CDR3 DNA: TGCAGTGCTATACAGAAGACCACGTTC.